Below, 26 T cell receptor beta chains from the same sample are listed, as sequenced in a study of blood T cell repertoires in COVID-19. Assay: immunoSEQ multiplex PCR; the TCRdb copy retains only in-frame clones and omits some. The sample lists fewer than 350,000 clones; 87% were seen once. Sequencing used peripheral blood. The origin of the receptors is a man in his thirties or forties with COVID-19, enrolled during active disease.

The chain has TRBV5-4 and TRBJ1-5, with TRBD1 matching over 10 bases. Germline-derived CDR1 and CDR2 are SGHNT and YYREEE (reference sequence). CDR3 length equals 14 residues. J gave up 7 bases and V 4 bases, and 5 bases lay outside the gene matches. CDR3 sequence: CASSRQGAGQPQHF. CDR3 nucleotides: TGTGCCAGCAGCCGACAGGGGGCAGGACAGCCCCAGCATTTT. The full variable domain, with the rest looked up from reference TRBV5-4 and TRBJ1-5, is ETGVTQSPTHLIKTRGQQVTLRCSSQSGHNTVSWYQQALGQGPQFIFQYYREEENGRGNFPPRFSGLQFPNYSSELNVNALELDDSALYLCASSRQGAGQPQHFGDGTRLSIL.

V usage is TRBV5-8 and J usage is TRBJ2-7; D perhaps matches TRBD1 (6 bases). Trimming took 5 bases from V and 7 from J, leaving 19 bases between them. This CDR3 contains 14 residues. Germline V lookup: CDR1 SGHTS, CDR2 YDEGEE. CDR3 in amino acids: CASRRTGTTREQYF. The CDR3 DNA reads as TGTGCCAGCAGGCGAACCGGGACAACGAGGGAGCAGTACTTC.

The gene calls are TRBV20-1 and TRBJ1-1, with a possible D match to TRBD1 (5 bases). Germline CDR1 DFQATT, CDR2 SNEGSKA (reference sequence). V was pared by 3 bases and J by 4 bases, with 15 bases between. This CDR3 has 14 residues. The CDR3 sequence is CSASKQSGGTEAFF. The CDR3 bases are TGCAGTGCTAGTAAACAGTCCGGGGGCACTGAAGCTTTCTTT.

The rearrangement links TRBV18 to TRBJ1-1; D may be TRBD1 (6 bases). The CDR3 has 15 residues. Germline CDR1 KGHSH, CDR2 LQKENI. V was pared by 4 bases and J by 3 bases, with 15 bases between. This chain's CDR3 is CASSQGQFGDTEAFF. DNA of the CDR3: TGTGCCAGCTCACAAGGACAGTTCGGGGACACTGAAGCTTTCTTT.

V usage is TRBV10-3 and J usage is TRBJ2-1, with 8 bases lining up with TRBD1. From germline, CDR1 is ENHRY and CDR2 SYGVKD. J gave up 0 bases and V 4 bases, and 2 bases lay outside the gene matches. The CDR3 is 15 residues long. CDR3 in DNA: TGTGCCATCAGTGGGACAGGGAGCTCCTACAATGAGCAGTTCTTC. Encoded protein: CAISGTGSSYNEQFF.

The chain is built from TRBV6-5 and TRBJ1-5; tentative D call: TRBD1 (5 bases). The germline V and J ends were trimmed by 5 bases and 0 bases, with 11 bases remaining between them. The germline V gene has CDR1 MNHEY and CDR2 SVGAGI. This CDR3 is 15 amino acids long. CDR3 sequence (DNA): TGTGCCAGCAGTAAGCAGGGTGGTAGCAATCAGCCCCAGCATTTT. Translated, it gives CASSKQGGSNQPQHF.

V and J are TRBV21-1 and TRBJ1-5; TRBD1 was called by the table and not checked on the DNA. TRBV21-1 is a listed pseudogene. This CDR3 is 15 amino acids long. CDR3 in amino acids: CASSSGTGVYQPQHF. Written as DNA, the CDR3 is TGTGCCAGCAGCTCCGGGACAGGGGTCTATCAGCCCCAGCATTTT.

The V and J genes are TRBV6-2 or TRBV6-3 and TRBJ2-1; the D gene is possibly TRBD2 (6 bases). The CDR3 runs to 10 residues. Germline CDR1 MNHEY, CDR2 SVGEGT. V was pared by 5 bases and J by 13 bases, with 9 bases between. CDR3 coding DNA: TGTGCCAGCAGTGGCGGGACCCAGTTCTTC. It encodes CASSGGTQFF.

The chain recombines TRBV19 with TRBJ2-2; the D gene is possibly TRBD1 (5 bases). V gave up 5 bases and J gave up 2 bases, with 9 bases separating them. The CDR3 is 14 amino acids. Per the germline V gene, CDR1 is LNHDA and CDR2 is SQIVND (reference sequence). Here the CDR3 DNA reads TGTGCCAGTAGTTTCGGACATAACACCGGGGAGCTGTTTTTT. Translating gives CASSFGHNTGELFF.

V and J are TRBV7-8 and TRBJ2-7; 7 nucleotides agree with TRBD2. V gave up 3 bases and J gave up 4 bases; unmatched junction bases: 9. Per the germline V gene, CDR1 is SGHVS and CDR2 is FQNEAQ. The CDR3 loop spans 15 amino acids. DNA for the CDR3: TGTGCCAGCAGCTTGATGGGGGGGAAAGGATACGAGCAGTACTTC. Its protein product is CASSLMGGKGYEQYF.

The V and J genes are TRBV5-5 and TRBJ1-2; 9 bases map to TRBD1. With 3 bases clipped from V and 6 bases from J, the junction kept 6 bases outside the gene matches. CDR1 SGHKS and CDR2 YYEKEE come from the germline V gene (reference sequence). The CDR3 consists of 14 residues. The CDR3 is CASSSGTGIHGYTF. DNA of the CDR3: TGTGCCAGCAGCTCTGGGACAGGGATTCATGGCTACACCTTC.

This rearrangement joins TRBV5-1 to TRBJ2-1; D unclear. Looked up from germline, CDR1 is SGHRS and CDR2 is YFSETQ. The V and J ends lost 0 bases and 5 bases respectively, with 6 bases between them. This CDR3 region has 13 residues. In nucleotides, the CDR3 is TGCGCCAGCAGCTTGGGACACAACAATGAGCAGTTCTTC. It translates to CASSLGHNNEQFF.

This chain joins TRBV19 and TRBJ2-7; 7 nucleotides match TRBD1. The germline CDR1 and CDR2 sequences are LNHDA and SQIVND (reference sequence). The CDR3 has 15 amino acids. The V gene end was trimmed by 5 bases and the J gene end by 0 bases; junction bases not matched to a gene: 7. The CDR3 DNA reads as TGTGCCAGTAGTTCCCAGACAGGGAGCTCCTACGAGCAGTACTTC. It yields the protein CASSSQTGSSYEQYF.

This clone has a single count. CDR3 DNA: TGTGCCAGCTCACCATATCCTCGGGGCTCTGGGGCCAACGTCCTGACTTTC. Residues: CASSPYPRGSGANVLTF. This chain uses TRBV18 with TRBJ2-6; TRBD2 might be the D (5 bases). V shed 2 bases and J shed 0 bases, with 11 bases lying between them. CDR1 KGHSH and CDR2 LQKENI come from the germline V gene. The CDR3 is 17 amino acids.

The chain employs TRBV11-2 and TRBJ2-7; D remains unclear. This CDR3 is 12 amino acids long. The germline CDR1 and CDR2 sequences are SGHAT and FQNNGV. Trimming cost V 2 bases and J 4 bases, with 6 bases left between them. The CDR3 protein is CASSLIRYEQYF. The CDR3 DNA reads as TGTGCCAGCAGCTTAATTCGTTACGAGCAGTACTTC.

The V and J genes are TRBV2 and TRBJ2-1, with D perhaps matching TRBD1 (5 bases). The length of the CDR3 is 12 residues. Trimming stripped 6 bases from V and 9 bases from J, with 12 bases between. The V gene's germline CDR1 is SNHLY and CDR2 FYNNEI. CDR3 DNA: TGTGCCAGCAGAATTACAGGAAGTGAGCAGTTCTTC. Translated, it gives CASRITGSEQFF.

The chain recombines TRBV29-1 with TRBJ2-5; 8 positions agree with TRBD1. This CDR3 comprises 13 residues. Germline-derived CDR1 and CDR2 are SQVTM and ANQGSEA. V shed 6 bases, J shed 5 bases, and the junction held 8 bases outside the gene matches. The CDR3 coding sequence is TGCAGCGTCCTGGACAGGGCTGGTGAGACCCAGTACTTC. It yields the protein CSVLDRAGETQYF. Complete variable domain (other parts from reference TRBV29-1 and TRBJ2-5): SAVISQKPSRDICQRGTSLTIQCQVDSQVTMMFWYRQQPGQSLTLIATANQGSEATYESGFVIDKFPISRPNLTFSTLTVSNMSPEDSSIYLCSVLDRAGETQYFGPGTRLLVL.

V usage is TRBV6-1 and J usage is TRBJ2-3, with TRBD2 identical over 7 bases. V dropped 2 bases and J dropped 3; count of bases not matched to a gene: 17. CDR1 is MNHNS and CDR2 is SASEGT in the germline V gene. This CDR3 is built from 19 residues. The CDR3 protein is CASSETQTSGGRGTDTQYF. In DNA, the CDR3 is TGTGCCAGCAGTGAAACTCAAACTTCGGGCGGGAGAGGGACAGATACGCAGTATTTT.

The gene calls are TRBV28 and TRBJ1-5; TRBD1 matches at 7 bases. Per germline, CDR1 MDHEN and CDR2 SYDVKM. The J segment lost 1 base and the V segment lost 5 bases, leaving 5 bases of the junction unmatched. The CDR3 totals 15 residues. The CDR3 here is CASSTRDRSNQPQHF. CDR3 sequence (DNA): TGTGCCAGCAGTACCCGGGACAGAAGCAATCAGCCCCAGCATTTT. Full variable domain (remainder filled in from reference TRBV28 and TRBJ1-5): DVKVTQSSRYLVKRTGEKVFLECVQDMDHENMFWYRQDPGLGLRLIYFSYDVKMKEKGDIPEGYSVSREKKERFSLILESASTNQTSMYLCASSTRDRSNQPQHFGDGTRLSIL.

The chain carries TRBV7-2 and TRBJ2-1; 7 bases fit TRBD2. The J segment lost 10 bases and the V segment lost 5 bases, leaving 8 bases of the junction unmatched. The CDR3 spans 13 residues. CDR1 and CDR2 from the germline V gene are SGHTA and FQGNSA. In DNA, the CDR3 is TGTGCCAGCAGCCAAACTAGCGCTCGGGAGCAGTTCTTC. Translated: CASSQTSAREQFF.

The V gene is TRBV2, the J gene TRBJ2-2; TRBD2 matches at 9 bases. The germline CDR1 and CDR2 sequences are SNHLY and FYNNEI. The CDR3 runs to 17 residues. J lost 4 bases, V lost 5 bases, and 11 bases had no gene match. The CDR3 reads CASSIPLAGMITGELFF. In DNA, the CDR3 is TGTGCCAGCAGTATCCCGCTAGCGGGGATGATCACCGGGGAGCTGTTTTTT.

CDR3 region: CAWSVGSGRAYEQYF. CDR3 DNA sequence: TGTGCCTGGAGTGTAGGGAGCGGGAGGGCCTACGAGCAGTACTTC. The gene calls are TRBV30 and TRBJ2-7, with 10 nucleotides matching TRBD2. V was clipped by 0 bases and J by 2 bases; unmatched bases: 4. Germline V gene lookup returns CDR1 GTSNPN and CDR2 SVGIG (reference sequence). The CDR3 runs to 15 residues. Together with reference TRBV30 and TRBJ2-7, the CDR3 gives the full variable domain: SQTIHQWPATLVQPVGSPLSLECTVEGTSNPNLYWYRQAAGRGLQLLFYSVGIGQISSEVPQNLSASRPQDRQFILSSKKLLLSDSGFYLCAWSVGSGRAYEQYFGPGTRLTVT.

J is TRBJ2-1 and V is TRBV9; 10 nucleotides agree with TRBD2. The CDR3 spans 15 residues. Trimming took 4 bases from V and 4 from J; bases not matched to a gene: 5. Germline assignment: CDR1 SGDLS and CDR2 YYNGEE. The CDR3 sequence is CASSLYSGGYNEQFF. The CDR3 coding sequence is TGTGCCAGCAGCTTATATAGCGGGGGGTACAATGAGCAGTTCTTC.

The chain combines TRBV19 with TRBJ2-3; TRBD2 matches 11 bases. Germline V gene data show CDR1 as LNHDA and CDR2 as SQIVND (reference sequence). V lost 5 bases, J lost 3 bases, and 10 bases stayed unmatched. CDR3 size: 17 residues. The CDR3 reads CASSLLAGGQRTDTQYF. CDR3 in DNA: TGTGCCAGTAGTCTGTTAGCGGGAGGGCAGAGGACAGATACGCAGTATTTT.

DNA of the CDR3: TGCGCCAGCAGCCAAGTCACGGGACTAATCTACACCGGGGAGCTGTTTTTT. Encoded protein: CASSQVTGLIYTGELFF. The rearrangement uses TRBV4-1 and TRBJ2-2; TRBD2 agrees at 7 bases. The junction had 8 bases not matched to a gene; V was cut back by 1 base and J by 3 bases. Germline V gene sequence: CDR1 MGHRA, CDR2 YSYEKL. This CDR3 contains 17 residues.

V and J are TRBV6-2 or TRBV6-3 and TRBJ2-2, with D hard to call. V was pared by 2 bases and J by 3 bases, with 16 bases between. This CDR3 comprises 17 residues. The germline V gene encodes CDR1 MNHEY and CDR2 SVGEGT. The CDR3 region is CASSYTYTLEDTGELFF. The CDR3 nucleotides read TGTGCCAGCAGTTACACCTATACCTTAGAGGACACCGGGGAGCTGTTTTTT.